The clone carrying this T cell receptor beta chain showed up many times. The antigen is undetermined. TCRdb analysed the 5' RACE reads with MiXCR anew, one entry per CDR3 protein. The sample includes roughly 300,000 distinct CDR3 sequences, 6.8% of them seen just once. The sample comes from a study of T cells after yellow fever vaccination. The wider study: For low cell numbers, libraries were made with SMART-Seq v4 Ultra Low Input.

Study-wide results and limits: Subsequent to the booster, the majority of primary-vaccination clones reappeared (approximately 95% CD4, 80% to 90% CD8). Some clonotypes were seen in both the CD4 and the CD8 compartments. These made up a small share and likely arose from convergent recombination.

J was trimmed by 2 bases and V by 4 bases; bases with no gene match: 8. The CDR3 is made up of 18 amino acids. CDR1 and CDR2 (germline): SGHAT, FQNNGV. This receptor was identified in a man aged 18 to 29 who received the YFV17D yellow fever vaccine. The sequenced sample was PBMCs, obtained about 41 days after the first yellow fever vaccination. V is TRBV11-2 and J is TRBJ2-1; 13 bases are a match to TRBD2. CDR3: CASSSLGTSGVTYNEQFF. The CDR3 region has the DNA TGTGCCAGCAGCTCCCTTGGGACTAGCGGGGTAACCTACAATGAGCAGTTCTTC.